This entry features one T cell receptor (beta chain) sequence. CDR3 length: 14 amino acids. Per the germline V gene, CDR1 is SGHTA and CDR2 is FQGNSA. V was clipped by 4 bases and J by 0 bases, with 10 bases between them. This sample stems from a study of T-cell reconstitution after alpha-beta-depleted transplantation in children. It was with unique molecular identifiers that the TCRbeta library was prepared. TCRdb passed the PCR reads through MiXCR, listing each CDR3 protein once. The data contain hundreds of thousands of distinct CDR3 sequences, approximately 29% of them singletons. The clonotype originates from a human donor who donated a stem cell graft to a child with aplastic anemia. The sequencing used PBMCs from the stem cell graft donor, collected from the stem cell graft. The rearrangement joins TRBV7-2 to TRBJ2-7; possibly TRBD2 for D (6 bases). CDR3 sequence: CASSSGVPSYEQYF. Here the CDR3 DNA reads TGTGCCAGCAGCTCGGGAGTCCCCTCCTACGAGCAGTACTTC.